This T cell receptor (beta chain) was identified in a study of molecular identifiers for immune sequencing clone quantification. Overall study results and limits: Spiked Jurkat TCR RNA equal to one cell could reportedly be picked out among approximately 980,000 naive cells.

This CDR3 comprises 15 residues. V lost 10 bases, J lost 4 bases, and 14 bases stayed unmatched. Library preparation followed earlier protocols using designated TCR primers. TCRdb recomputed calls from the PCR reads with MiXCR, one row per CDR3 protein. The sample shows hundreds of thousands of distinct CDR3 sequences, under 25% of them seen only once. For this clonotype: Antigen specificity is unknown.

The source of this sequence is a human donor in good health. Some libraries in this study had Jurkat cell RNA spiked in. The rearrangement joins TRBV5-3 to TRBJ2-5; 9 positions match TRBD2. TRBV5-3 is annotated as an ORF whose role is uncertain. Sequenced material: naive CD8+ T cells from blood, with Jurkat cell RNA spiked in. The subset denotes: FACS-sorted CD8+CD4-CCR7+CD45RA+ naive T cells. DNA for the CDR3: TGTGCCGGCAGCTTGGGCGGGGGGGCCGCAGAGACCCAGTACTTC. Protein product: CAGSLGGGAAETQYF.